This T cell receptor (beta chain) was profiled in a study of blood T cell repertoires in COVID-19. Turning to the study itself: T cells, B-cell-depleted T cells, or PBMCs supplied cDNA or gDNA.

The repertoire was sequenced with immunoSEQ multiplex PCR; TCRdb's copy has only in-frame clones and lacks some. The sample has tens of thousands of clones, more than 75% seen once. The CDR3 runs to 13 residues. V lost 0 bases, J lost 6 bases, and 7 bases lay in between. Per germline, CDR1 SGHRS and CDR2 YFSETQ. The source material was peripheral blood. The chain carries TRBV5-1 and TRBJ2-1; no firm D call. The receptor's source is a human donor in a cohort sampled during active COVID-19. This chain's CDR3 is CASSLVPFNEQFF. The CDR3 DNA reads as TGCGCCAGCAGCTTGGTTCCTTTCAATGAGCAGTTCTTC. The full variable domain, rest sourced from reference TRBV5-1 and TRBJ2-1, is KAGVTQTPRYLIKTRGQQVTLSCSPISGHRSVSWYQQTPGQGLQFLFEYFSETQRNKGNFPGRFSGRQFSNSRSEMNVSTLELGDSALYLCASSLVPFNEQFFGPGTRLTVL.